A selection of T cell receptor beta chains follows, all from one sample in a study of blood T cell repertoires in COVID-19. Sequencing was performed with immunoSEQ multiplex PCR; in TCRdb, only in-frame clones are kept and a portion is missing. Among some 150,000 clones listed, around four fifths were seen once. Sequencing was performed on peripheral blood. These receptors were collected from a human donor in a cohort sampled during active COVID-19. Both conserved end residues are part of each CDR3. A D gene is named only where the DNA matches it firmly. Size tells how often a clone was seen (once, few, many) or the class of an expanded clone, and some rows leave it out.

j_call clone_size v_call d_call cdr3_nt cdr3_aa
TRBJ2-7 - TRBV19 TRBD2 TGTGCCAGTAGTCGCACGGCGGGGGGGCCGACCTACGAGCAGTACTTC CASSRTAGGPTYEQYF
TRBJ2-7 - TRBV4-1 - TGCGCCAGCAGCCAAGATGCGGCGTCCTACGAGCAGTACTTC CASSQDAASYEQYF
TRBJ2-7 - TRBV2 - TGTGCCAGCAGTGAAGAGCGGGTCCTCGGCGAGCAGTACTTC CASSEERVLGEQYF
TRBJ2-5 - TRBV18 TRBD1 TGTGCCAGCTCTCGGGACAGGCAAGAGACCCAGTACTTC CASSRDRQETQYF
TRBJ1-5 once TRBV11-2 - TGTGCCAGCAGCTTAGCAGGCCTTAGCAATCAGCCCCAGCATTTT CASSLAGLSNQPQHF
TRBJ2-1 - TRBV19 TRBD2 TGTGCCAGTAGTATACGGGGGACTAGCGGTTTCTACAATGAGCAGTTCTTC CASSIRGTSGFYNEQFF
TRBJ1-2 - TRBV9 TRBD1 TGTGCCAGCAGCGTGGACAGGGGGCAGGGCTATGGCTACACCTTC CASSVDRGQGYGYTF
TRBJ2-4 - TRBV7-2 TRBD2 TGTGCCAGCAGCTTGGATGGCGGGGGGGCCAGAAACATTCAGTACTTC CASSLDGGGARNIQYF
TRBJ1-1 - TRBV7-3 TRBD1 TGTGCCAGCAGCTTATCCGGGACAGGGTATTTGGACACTGAAGCTTTCTTT CASSLSGTGYLDTEAFF
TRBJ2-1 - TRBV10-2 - TGCGCCAGCAGTGAGAGCCTAGCATGGAATGAGCAGTTCTTC CASSESLAWNEQFF
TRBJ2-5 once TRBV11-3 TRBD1 TGTGCCAGTAACAGGGGGCTGGAGACCCAGTACTTC CASNRGLETQYF
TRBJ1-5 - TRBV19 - TGTGCCAGTAGTATCCTTGGGGCAGGGTTGGATCAGCCCCAGCATTTT CASSILGAGLDQPQHF
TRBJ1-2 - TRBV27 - TGTGCCAGCAGTTTATCACGGGATTACTATGGCTACACCTTC CASSLSRDYYGYTF
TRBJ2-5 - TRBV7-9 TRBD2 TGTGCCAGCAGCTGGACTAGCGGGGCTCAAGAGACCCAGTACTTC CASSWTSGAQETQYF
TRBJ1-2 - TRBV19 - TGTGCCAGCGCGGAAAGAGAGGGCCGACGGACTTACTATGGCTACACCTTC CASAEREGRRTYYGYTF
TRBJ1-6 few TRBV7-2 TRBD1 TGTGCCAGCAGCAAGACACAGGGGGCGGTTAATTCACCCCTCCACTTT CASSKTQGAVNSPLHF
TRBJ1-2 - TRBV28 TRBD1 TGTGCCAGCAGTTTGAACAGGGGCGGCTACACCTTC CASSLNRGGYTF
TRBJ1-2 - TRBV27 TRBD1 TGTGCCAGCAGTCAACTTAAGAGGGGGACAGCGAGTAACTATGGCTACACCTTC CASSQLKRGTASNYGYTF
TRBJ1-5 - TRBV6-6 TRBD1 TGTGCCAGCAGGCTCCAGGGGGATAGCAATCAGCCCCAGCATTTT CASRLQGDSNQPQHF
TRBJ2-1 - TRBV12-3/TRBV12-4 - TGTGCCAGCAGACAGTACAATGAGCAGTTCTTC CASRQYNEQFF
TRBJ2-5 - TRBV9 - TGTGCCAGCAGCGAGGCGGGACTCGAGGAGACCCAGTACTTC CASSEAGLEETQYF
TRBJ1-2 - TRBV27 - TGTGCCAGCAGTTTCGGGGGGGGCTATGGCTACACCTTC CASSFGGGYGYTF
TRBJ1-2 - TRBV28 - TGTGCCACTAGGACAGCCAACTATGGCTACACCTTC CATRTANYGYTF
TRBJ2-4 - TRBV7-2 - TGTGCCAGCAGCGGACATAGACAAAACATTCAGTACTTC CASSGHRQNIQYF
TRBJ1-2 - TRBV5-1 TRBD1 TGCGCCAGCAGCTTGGCGGGGGACAGGGTTGACTATGGCTACACCTTC CASSLAGDRVDYGYTF
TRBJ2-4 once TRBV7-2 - TGTGCCAGCACAGGGTTAGCCAAAAACATTCAGTACTTC CASTGLAKNIQYF
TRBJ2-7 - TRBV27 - TGTGCCAGCAGCCGGGGGGTGGGGACATGGGAGCAGTACTTC CASSRGVGTWEQYF
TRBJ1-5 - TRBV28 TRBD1 TGTGCCAGCATCGACAGGGAGCGGCAGCCCCAGCATTTT CASIDRERQPQHF
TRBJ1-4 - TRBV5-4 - TGTGCCAGCAGCTTTAATCGGGGAAGTTGGGGGGGAGTCCTTATTGAAAAACTGTTTTTT CASSFNRGSWGGVLIEKLFF
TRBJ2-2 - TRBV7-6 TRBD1 TGTGCCAGCAGCCCTACCCAGGGGGTTTACGGGAACCCCGGGGCGCTGTGTTTT CASSPTQGVYGNPGALCF
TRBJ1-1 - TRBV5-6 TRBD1 TGTGCCAGCAGCGGGACAGGGGGCCTAATGAACACTGAAGCTTTCTTT CASSGTGGLMNTEAFF
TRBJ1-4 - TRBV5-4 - TGTGCCAGCAGCGCGACGGGGCGGGGTGAAAAACTGTTTTTT CASSATGRGEKLFF
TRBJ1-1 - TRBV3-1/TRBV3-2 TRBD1 TGTGCCAGCAGCTGGGGACAGCCGAACACTGAAGCTTTCTTT CASSWGQPNTEAFF
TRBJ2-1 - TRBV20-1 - TGCAGTGCTAGGAGGGTCAATGAGCAGTTCTTC CSARRVNEQFF
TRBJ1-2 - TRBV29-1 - TGCAGCGCTGAGTGGGGCTCAATCTATGGCTACACCTTC CSAEWGSIYGYTF
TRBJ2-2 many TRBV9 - TGTGCCAGCAGCGCTACTTCCAGGGGCGCGAACACCGGGGAGCTGTTTTTT CASSATSRGANTGELFF